Sequencing of this TCR beta chain was carried out in a study of T cell responses to AZD1222 COVID-19 vaccine. Study-wide results and limits: Donors were mostly white British, more females; clonal diversity possibly underestimated. An increase in Spike-specific TCR breadth and depth was observed after two AZD1222 doses. Unmutated variant regions reportedly attract nearly half of all spike-specific TCRs. Every sample of the repertoires postdated the peak T cell response.

Sequenced by immunoSEQ multiplex PCR; TCRdb stores in-frame clones only, minus some. The sample gives roughly 100,000 clones, 80% to 90% of which show up once; 20% to 25% is in the top ten. The CDR3 contains 12 residues. V was pared by 4 bases and J by 8 bases, with 11 bases between. Points on this clone: What it binds is not known.

The chain has TRBV12-3 or TRBV12-4 and TRBJ1-1, with D uncertain. Material: peripheral blood, obtained on day 0 of AZD1222 vaccination. The sequence derives from an adult in good health. The DNA of the CDR3 is TGTGCCAGCAGTTACCGGGTGCAAGAAGCTTTCTTT. Its translation: CASSYRVQEAFF.